The T cell receptor beta chain described here comes from a study of CD8+ T cells in alopecia areata (dated by TCRdb to the late 2010s). About the study as a whole: The treated patients took part in an open-label pilot trial in which moderate-to-severe alopecia areata was treated with oral tofacitinib at 5 to 10 mg twice daily. Patients received tofacitinib for 6 to 18 months and were then followed off drug for 6 months to check for delayed response and recurrence. High-throughput TCRbeta sequencing was used to examine T cell clonal expansion in alopecia areata in both the C3H/HeJ mouse model and human patients. Scalp tissue and sorted CD4+ and CD8+ peripheral blood T cells from patchy and totalis/universalis alopecia areata patients and from healthy controls were covered by human TCRbeta sequencing. Patients on tofacitinib were biopsied at baseline and after 4 and 24 weeks of treatment, and several of the patients also had a later scalp biopsy. Scalp clonality was compared among normal scalp (n=4), patchy alopecia areata scalp (n=8), and alopecia totalis/universalis scalp (n=8). RNA was extracted with the PAXgene miRNA kit for fixed scalp, the miRNeasy kit for PBMCs, and the RNeasy kit for mouse skin. TCRbeta CDR3 regions were amplified by immunoSEQ multiplex PCR with 35 Vbeta forward and 13 Jbeta reverse primers. What the study reported, not specific to this receptor: Resident alphabeta T cells in normal human skin are also sequenced, complicating scalp TCR repertoire analysis, unlike mouse skin dominated by gammadelta T cells. TCR sequences shared between patients were less clear than in mice, possibly partly because of HLA diversity in the patient population. Compared with normal scalp, lesional scalp had higher clonality and more expanded CD8+ clones, particularly in alopecia totalis/universalis, a pattern that suggests antigenic drive.

Concerning this clone: Its binding antigen is unknown. Per-base quality was not reported, and no clone a single base away is much larger than it.

Receptor libraries were prepared by the immunoSEQ multiplex PCR assay. To provide template for TCR sequencing, every sample had RNA extracted and reverse transcribed into cDNA. First-strand cDNA was synthesized with SuperScript III using a 2:1 mix of oligo-dT and random hexamers. A synthetic immune receptor repertoire was used to assess amplification bias, and residual bias was removed computationally. Per the source publication's procedure: Raw reads were preprocessed for error removal, and CDR3 was defined according to IMGT conventions as running from the conserved cysteine to phenylalanine. Clonality was computed by normalizing Shannon entropy by log2 of the number of productive unique TCRs and subtracting the result from 1. Scalp TCRbeta sequences were cross-referenced with sorted blood CD4 and CD8 repertoires so that the CD4 or CD8 identity of scalp clones could be inferred. Here the immuneACCESS table is served through TCRdb, limited to in-frame sequences with V and J called. Missing clones are a known gap in these copies; in checked studies unresolved V genes cover under half, and the rest lacks a known reason. Clone size and the V and J calls come from that table; the DNA yielded D and trimming. For this sample the table gives more than 9,500 clones, of which approximately 52% were detected only once. The ten largest clones capture about 14% of the sample.

V loses 1 base of germline sequence and J loses 5 bases, and the interval between the two ends is 12 bases. The germline V gene (reference sequence) specifies SGHNT as CDR1 and YYREEE as CDR2. The CDR3 goes from the cysteine to the phenylalanine over 14 residues. Only the CDR3 DNA is retained, 42 bases long and in frame from the first base. Lesional scalp punch biopsies and peripheral blood were collected from alopecia areata patients. Human scalp biopsies were immediately fixed in PAXgene tissue containers. The sequenced sample consisted of skin. Here the chain combines TRBV5-4 and TRBJ1-2; 6 matching bases give a weak D call of TRBD1. This clonotype was obtained from a human donor with alopecia areata. The nucleotide sequence is given as TGTGCCAGCAGCTTGACAGGGACCCATTATGGCTACACCTTC. Translated, it reads CASSLTGTHYGYTF.